This TCR beta chain was profiled in a study of control samples from healthy donors and cancer patients. Note on this clone: Within the sample, other DNA sequences also encode this same CDR3.

TCRdb's copy holds only in-frame clones and misses some; the assay was immunoSEQ multiplex PCR. The sample carries some 120,000 clones, over 75% recorded once. Germline-derived CDR1 and CDR2 are SQVTM and ANQGSEA. The junction had 10 bases not matched to a gene; V was cut back by 2 bases and J by 7 bases. The CDR3 spans 14 residues. Sequenced input: blood. The TCR comes from a man in his forties in good health. The rearrangement joins TRBV29-1 to TRBJ1-2, with TRBD1 identical over 7 bases. The CDR3 here is CSVERGRGMGGYTF. The CDR3 bases are TGCAGCGTTGAAAGGGGGCGGGGGATGGGTGGCTACACCTTC.